Presented here are 5 T cell receptor beta chains from one specimen sequenced in a study of siplizumab effects on memory and regulatory T cells. TCRdb's table, derived via immunoSEQ multiplex PCR, lists solely in-frame clones and lacks some. Seen here are 50,000 to 75,000 clones, about 80% observed once, and the top ten hold over 0.4%. The material sequenced was memory CD4+ T cells sorted from blood. The receptors were gathered from a human donor in good health.

V and J are TRBV5-1 and TRBJ2-1; a weak D match, TRBD1 (5 bases). The germline V and J ends were trimmed by 6 bases and 7 bases, with 14 bases remaining between them. The germline gives CDR1 SGHRS, CDR2 YFSETQ. CDR3 size: 13 residues. The CDR3 loop is CASNLQGINEQFF. As DNA, the CDR3 is TGCGCCAGCAACCTGCAGGGAATAAATGAGCAGTTCTTC.

The CDR3 is CASSLFGGEGYTF. The DNA for the CDR3 is TGTGCCAGCAGCTTATTCGGAGGGGAGGGCTACACCTTC. The genes are TRBV7-9 and TRBJ1-2; TRBD1 is a possible D gene (5 bases). The CDR3 loop spans 13 amino acids. V lost 2 bases to trimming and J lost 8 bases, with 12 bases between them. Germline V CDR1 and CDR2: SEHNR, FQNEAQ (reference sequence). Full variable domain (rest looked up from reference TRBV7-9 and TRBJ1-2): DTGVSQNPRHKITKRGQNVTFRCDPISEHNRLYWYRQTLGQGPEFLTYFQNEAQLEKSRLLSDRFSAERPKGSFSTLEIQRTEQGDSAMYLCASSLFGGEGYTFGSGTRLTVV.

The chain carries TRBV10-1 and TRBJ2-7, with 7 bases that match TRBD2. The CDR3 contains 15 residues. With V trimmed by 4 bases and J by 0 bases, 6 bases remained unmatched. Germline V gene sequence: CDR1 WNHNN, CDR2 SYGVQD (reference sequence). The CDR3 sequence: CASSGWEGNSYEQYF. The CDR3 DNA follows: TGCGCCAGCAGTGGGTGGGAGGGGAACTCCTACGAGCAGTACTTC.

This clone appeared a single time. This sequence joins TRBV4-2 and TRBJ2-1; D call uncertain. Trimming left V 0 bases short and J 8 bases short, with 14 bases between. The CDR3 loop spans 15 amino acids. The germline CDR1 and CDR2 sequences are LGHNA and YNFKEQ. The CDR3 bases are TGTGCCAGCAGCCAAGAAGGGAATAGCCCCCATGAGCAGTTCTTC. This translates into CASSQEGNSPHEQFF.

In DNA, the CDR3 is TGCGCCAGCAGCCGTGTCTGGGGGACTAGCACAGATACGCAGTATTTT. Residues: CASSRVWGTSTDTQYF. The V gene is TRBV4-1, the J gene TRBJ2-3; D perhaps matches TRBD2 (6 bases). Germline-derived CDR1 and CDR2 are MGHRA and YSYEKL. The CDR3 spans 16 residues. Trimming removed 4 bases from V and 0 bases from J, with 14 bases in between.